The sequence of this TCR beta chain was determined in a study of T cell repertoires in cytomegalovirus infection. Across the whole study: It was the public TCR beta signatures that indicated both CMV infection and matching HLA type. General observations from the study: CMV-specific TCR beta clonotypes restricted by HLA-C were the ones dominating the ex vivo response. Cumulative frequency of public TCR beta families picked out carriers of CMV plus the relevant HLA.

Looked up from germline, CDR1 is SGHRS and CDR2 is YFSETQ. This CDR3 is built from 15 residues. V gave up 0 bases and J gave up 6 bases, with 13 bases separating them. Comment on this clonotype: Its target is unknown.

In TCRdb, the reads were re-called with MiXCR into one record per CDR3 protein. This table has around 250,000 distinct CDR3 sequences, 15% to 20% appearing once. The chain has TRBV5-1 and TRBJ2-1; D is perhaps TRBD1 (6 bases). The sequence derives from a human donor in good health (CMV status not recorded). Some clones in this sample may be carry-over from other donors' samples. The sample consisted of CD8+ T cells from PBMCs. The CDR3 region has the DNA TGCGCCAGCAGCTTGGAGATAACAGGGCTCAATGAGCAGTTCTTC. Its protein product is CASSLEITGLNEQFF. Variable domain in full (rest from reference TRBV5-1 and TRBJ2-1): KAGVTQTPRYLIKTRGQQVTLSCSPISGHRSVSWYQQTPGQGLQFLFEYFSETQRNKGNFPGRFSGRQFSNSRSEMNVSTLELGDSALYLCASSLEITGLNEQFFGPGTRLTVL.